The 6 T cell receptor beta chains listed next were all sequenced from one sample in a study of beta chain features in type 1 diabetes. As every portion of the isolated RNA was reverse transcribed, the sequencing read expressed TCRB transcripts. Method: immunoSEQ multiplex PCR; TCRdb's copy keeps in-frame clones and lacks some. The sample gives under 90,000 clones, about 32% of which show up once; 0.4% to 0.55% is in the top ten. Sequenced material: stem cell memory CD4+ T cells from blood. These receptors were taken from a woman aged 18-30 years in good health.

This chain joins TRBV5-1 and TRBJ2-7; D may be TRBD1 (5 bases). Germline-derived CDR1 and CDR2 are SGHRS and YFSETQ. V lost 0 bases and J lost 6, with 16 bases in between. The CDR3 loop spans 15 amino acids. CDR3 protein: CASSLAGRGYTEQYF. CDR3 DNA sequence: TGCGCCAGCAGCTTGGCCGGAAGGGGTTACACCGAGCAGTACTTC.

There are a few counts of this clone. The rearrangement uses TRBV4-2 and TRBJ2-7; D is possibly TRBD2 (6 bases). V dropped 4 bases and J dropped 0 bases, with 16 bases sitting between them. The CDR3 loop spans 16 amino acids. The germline V gene has CDR1 LGHNA and CDR2 YNFKEQ. The CDR3 DNA follows: TGTGCCAGCAGCCGAGGGGTGGCGGGGAACTCCTACGAGCAGTACTTC. Encoded protein: CASSRGVAGNSYEQYF.

This clone was observed a handful of times. The chain uses TRBV7-2 and TRBJ2-5; D gene ambiguous. The CDR3 consists of 15 residues. With 1 base removed from V and 4 bases from J, the gap between germline ends came to 13 bases. From germline, CDR1 is SGHTA and CDR2 FQGNSA. The CDR3 region has the DNA TGTGCCAGCAGCTTAGTATCATACCCGGTAGAGACCCAGTACTTC. Protein: CASSLVSYPVETQYF.

V is TRBV5-1 and J is TRBJ1-5, with 7 bases identical to TRBD1. The V and J ends lost 0 bases and 5 bases, in that order; junction bases with no gene match: 5. The CDR3 runs 15 residues. Germline lookup yields CDR1 SGHRS and CDR2 YFSETQ. CDR3 amino acids: CASSLEGGKHQPQHF. DNA of the CDR3: TGCGCCAGCAGCTTGGAAGGGGGCAAACATCAGCCCCAGCATTTT.

V is TRBV21-1 and J is TRBJ1-1; the D call TRBD1 from the table was never checked on the DNA. TRBV21-1 is a known pseudogene. This CDR3 has 17 residues. The CDR3, as DNA: TGTGCCAGCAGCTTTAAGAGGGACAGCCCCATGAACACTGAAGCTTTCTTT. It is translated as CASSFKRDSPMNTEAFF.

This clone was picked up a small number of times. This chain uses TRBV27 with TRBJ1-1; D unresolved. The CDR3 has 13 residues. Germline V gene lookup returns CDR1 MNHEY and CDR2 SMNVEV (reference sequence). V was trimmed by 5 bases and J by 1 base, leaving 8 bases between them. CDR3 sequence (DNA): TGTGCCAGCAGTCCCACAAGGAACACTGAAGCTTTCTTT. Translated, it gives CASSPTRNTEAFF.